This T cell receptor beta chain is from a study of Graves' ophthalmopathy and Graves' hyperthyroidism. PBMCs were density-gradient isolated from around 10 ml fresh blood. The sequenced template was RNA, covering the TCR beta CDR3 region. HTBI-primed RT-PCR formed the first round, and a multiplex PCR formed the second. Each CDR3 protein gets one entry after TCRdb re-called the multiplex PCR reads with MiXCR. The sample lists 600,000 to 700,000 distinct CDR3 sequences, more than 40% occurring once. This clonotype was seen a handful of times. Trimming took off 2 bases at V and 2 bases at J, with 16 bases between the two ends. Germline lookup yields CDR1 SGHRS and CDR2 YFSETQ. This CDR3 region has 16 residues.

What was sequenced was peripheral blood. The V gene is TRBV5-1, the J gene TRBJ1-1; D might be TRBD1 (6 bases). The clonotype comes from an adult man with Graves' ophthalmopathy. DNA of the CDR3: TGCGCCAGCAGCTTCAGGGGCTTGGGTCGAAACACTGAAGCTTTCTTT. Translation: CASSFRGLGRNTEAFF.